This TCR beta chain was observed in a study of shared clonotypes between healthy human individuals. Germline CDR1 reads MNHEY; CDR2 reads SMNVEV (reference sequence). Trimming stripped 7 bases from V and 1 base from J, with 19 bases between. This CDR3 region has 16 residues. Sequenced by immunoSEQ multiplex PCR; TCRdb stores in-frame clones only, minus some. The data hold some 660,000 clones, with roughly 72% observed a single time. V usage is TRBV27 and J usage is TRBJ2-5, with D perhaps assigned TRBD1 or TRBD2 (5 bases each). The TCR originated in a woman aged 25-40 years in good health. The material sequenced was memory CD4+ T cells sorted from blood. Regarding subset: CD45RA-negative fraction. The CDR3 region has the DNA TGTGCCAGCAAGTCCGGGACGATGGGCCCCCAAGAGACCCAGTACTTC. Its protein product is CASKSGTMGPQETQYF.